The sample holds many counts of the clone carrying this TCR beta chain. Each CDR3 protein is one row after TCRdb ran MiXCR on the 5' RACE reads. The sample yields tens of thousands of distinct CDR3 sequences, 3% to 4% seen once. Sorted libraries were derived from about a million CD4+ or CD8+ T cells. The data are from a study of neurological immune-mediated disorders. The clonotype originates from a woman between 40 and 55 years old with multiple sclerosis. The specimen sequenced was CD4+ T cells from blood.

The CDR3 here is CASSLSRLNEKLFF. The CDR3, as DNA: TGCGCCAGCAGCTTGAGCAGGTTAAATGAAAAACTGTTTTTT. The rearrangement joins TRBV5-1 to TRBJ1-4; D unresolved. The CDR3 covers 14 residues. Trimming shortened V by 1 base and J by 5 bases, and 9 bases separated the two germline ends. Germline V gene data show CDR1 as SGHRS and CDR2 as YFSETQ.